These 5 T cell receptor beta chains were sequenced from one sample in a study of T cell clonality in common variable immunodeficiency. General study points: Common variable immunodeficiency TCR beta sequences reportedly had fewer deletions and N-nucleotide insertions.

These receptors have no identified antigens. The method was immunoSEQ multiplex PCR; TCRdb's version includes in-frame clones alone and lacks a portion of them. This sample contains around 16,000 clones. What was sequenced was peripheral blood mononuclear cells. The receptors were gathered from a human donor with common variable immunodeficiency.

Comments on this clone: The CDR3 end falls 3 residues outside the read, so it is completed with the germline J gene. The rearrangement uses TRBV23-1 and TRBJ2-5; weak D call: TRBD1 (5 bases). TRBV23-1 is noted as an ORF with a role that remains uncertain. Trimming shortened V by 4 bases and J by 5 bases, and 14 bases separated the two germline ends. This CDR3 region has 14 residues. CDR3 amino acids: CASSRGRVRETQYF. The CDR3 DNA, read in part, is TGCGCCAGCAGTCGGGGCAGGGTCCGCGAGACC.

In the case of this clone: Read coverage stops 3 residues before the CDR3 terminus; the germline J gene supplies the remainder. The J gene is TRBJ1-6, the V gene TRBV30, with 10 bases fitting TRBD1. CDR1 and CDR2 from the germline V gene are GTSNPN and SVGIG (reference sequence). This CDR3 has 15 amino acids. J lost 5 bases, V lost 1 base, and 2 bases had no gene match. This CDR3 reads CAWSGQGANNSPLHF. Incomplete CDR3 DNA: TGTGCCTGGAGTGGACAGGGGGCTAATAATTCACCC.

Comment on this clone: The read falls 3 residues short of the CDR3 end, and the missing part is taken from the germline J gene. The V and J genes are TRBV19 and TRBJ2-6; no clear D gene. This CDR3 is built from 15 residues. Trimming stripped 3 bases from V and 2 bases from J, with 8 bases between. Per the germline V gene, CDR1 is LNHDA and CDR2 is SQIVND (reference sequence). The CDR3 sequence: CASSITPPGANVLTF. Incomplete CDR3 DNA: TGTGCCAGTAGTATTACACCACCTGGGGCCAACGTC. Variable domain in full (rest from reference TRBV19 and TRBJ2-6): DGGITQSPKYLFRKEGQNVTLSCEQNLNHDAMYWYRQDPGQGLRLIYYSQIVNDFQKGDIAEGYSVSREKKESFPLTVTSAQKNPTAFYLCASSITPPGANVLTFGAGSRLTVL.

This clone ranks as medium-sized in terms of frequency. The CDR3 end falls 3 residues outside the read, so it is completed with the germline J gene. The chain combines TRBV7-8 with TRBJ2-3; 12 nucleotides match TRBD2. The germline gives CDR1 SGHVS, CDR2 FQNEAQ. This CDR3 contains 18 residues. V gave up 0 bases and J gave up 5 bases; unmatched junction bases: 9. The CDR3 bases that were read are TGTGCCAGCAGCTTAGCGCCCGGACTAGCGGGATCTAAAGATACG. Encoded protein: CASSLAPGLAGSKDT. The full-length CDR3 reads as CASSLAPGLAGSKDTQYF.

In the case of this clone: With the read ending 3 residues before the CDR3 end, the germline J gene is used to fill in that end. This chain connects TRBV6-2 or TRBV6-3 to TRBJ2-7; D is possibly TRBD1 (6 bases). The germline V gene encodes CDR1 MNHEY and CDR2 SVGEGT. V was shortened by 10 bases and J by 3 bases, with 13 bases between the two germline ends. The CDR3 sequence is 12 residues long. CDR3 loop: CATRDTFYEQYF. The part of the CDR3 DNA that was read is TGTGCCACAAGGGACACCTTCTACGAG.